These T cell receptor beta chains were read from a single sample in a study of cytomegalovirus exposure and HLA in healthy donors. Assay used: immunoSEQ multiplex PCR; TCRdb lists only in-frame clones, some missing. The table has about 120,000 clones, around 74% seen once; the top ten hold approximately 31%. Sequencing input: PBMCs. The source is a man aged 60-69 years in good health and CMV-seropositive. Both conserved end residues are part of each CDR3. A D gene is named only where the DNA matches it firmly. A row's size may be missing; if present it is once, few, many or a size class.

V	J	size	D	CDR3	DNA
TRBV7-2	TRBJ1-5	NA	NA	CASSFRGGNQPQHF	TGTGCCAGCAGCTTCAGGGGTGGGAATCAGCCCCAGCATTTT
TRBV15	TRBJ2-5	NA	NA	CATSREDRRSQETQYF	TGTGCCACCAGCAGAGAAGACAGGCGGTCCCAAGAGACCCAGTACTTC
TRBV5-1	TRBJ1-1	NA	TRBD1	CASSRSTGDTEAFF	TGCGCCAGCAGCCGTAGTACAGGGGACACTGAAGCTTTCTTT
TRBV11-3	TRBJ2-7	NA	TRBD1	CASSMGTVRSYEQYF	TGTGCCAGCAGCATGGGGACAGTTCGCTCCTACGAGCAGTACTTC
TRBV28	TRBJ2-7	NA	NA	CASSLMAGRRATEQYF	TGTGCCAGCAGTTTAATGGCAGGGCGGCGTGCTACGGAGCAGTACTTC
TRBV18	TRBJ2-1	once	TRBD2	CASSPTGFAGGSNEQFF	TGTGCCAGCTCACCAACCGGTTTCGCGGGAGGGAGCAATGAGCAGTTCTTC
TRBV9	TRBJ2-7	once	NA	CASSAQGGSYEQYF	TGTGCCAGCAGCGCCCAGGGGGGAAGCTACGAGCAGTACTTC
TRBV6-1	TRBJ2-7	NA	NA	CASSGEGGYEQYF	TGTGCCAGCAGTGGGGAGGGGGGCTACGAGCAGTACTTC
TRBV19	TRBJ1-5	NA	NA	CASSIWLYDQPQHF	TGTGCCAGTAGTATTTGGCTGTATGATCAGCCCCAGCATTTT
TRBV9	TRBJ1-3	NA	NA	CASSVDGDTGNTIYF	TGTGCCAGCAGCGTTGATGGGGACACTGGAAACACCATATATTTT
TRBV9	TRBJ2-1	NA	NA	CASSPPSRGGEQFF	TGTGCCAGCAGCCCCCCTTCCAGGGGTGGCGAGCAGTTCTTC
TRBV5-1	TRBJ2-5	NA	TRBD2	CASSLSGGLQETQYF	TGCGCCAGCAGCTTGAGCGGGGGCCTACAAGAGACCCAGTACTTC
TRBV7-8	TRBJ2-1	few	TRBD1	CASSSPGTEKLNEQFF	TGTGCCAGCAGCTCCCCCGGGACAGAAAAACTCAATGAGCAGTTCTTC
TRBV30	TRBJ2-5	NA	TRBD1	CAWSVDGQGAGETQYF	TGTGCCTGGAGTGTTGATGGACAGGGGGCAGGAGAGACCCAGTACTTC
TRBV6-6	TRBJ1-3	NA	TRBD1	CASKQGTGNTIYF	TGTGCCAGCAAACAGGGGACAGGAAACACCATATATTTT
TRBV30	TRBJ1-2	NA	NA	CAWGDWYGSGYTF	TGTGCCTGGGGTGACTGGTATGGGAGCGGCTACACCTTC
TRBV6-1	TRBJ2-1	NA	TRBD2	CASSEALRGGAYNEQFF	TGTGCCAGCAGTGAAGCGCTTCGGGGGGGCGCTTACAATGAGCAGTTCTTC
TRBV6-6	TRBJ2-3	few	NA	CASSRQNTDTQYF	TGTGCCAGCAGCAGACAAAACACAGATACGCAGTATTTT
TRBV10-3	TRBJ2-2	NA	TRBD1	CAISESTGGEELFF	TGTGCCATCAGTGAGTCGACAGGGGGGGAGGAGCTGTTTTTT
TRBV21-1	TRBJ2-7	NA	NA	CASRKSSYEQYF	TGTGCCAGCAGGAAGAGCTCCTACGAGCAGTACTTC
TRBV7-9	TRBJ2-5	NA	TRBD2	CSSTVPTSGGETQYF	TGTTCCAGCACCGTCCCAACTAGCGGGGGAGAGACCCAGTACTTC
TRBV6-5	TRBJ2-3	NA	TRBD2	CASRIAGGKGYTQYF	TGTGCCAGCAGGATAGCGGGAGGGAAGGGATATACGCAGTATTTT
TRBV12-5	TRBJ1-1	NA	NA	CASGLEGALTEAFF	TGTGCTAGTGGTTTGGAAGGGGCCCTCACTGAAGCTTTCTTT
TRBV7-8	TRBJ1-1	NA	NA	CASTYGGRAEAFF	TGTGCCAGCACCTACGGGGGACGGGCTGAAGCTTTCTTT
TRBV6-1	TRBJ1-1	NA	NA	CASSEGQGMAFF	TGTGCCAGCAGTGAAGGGCAGGGCATGGCTTTCTTT
TRBV28	TRBJ1-2	NA	NA	CASSLVGGALGYTF	TGTGCCAGCAGTTTAGTCGGGGGGGCCTTAGGCTACACCTTC
TRBV6-4	TRBJ1-5	NA	TRBD1	CASKQGPQPQHF	TGTGCCAGCAAACAGGGGCCCCAGCCCCAGCATTTT
TRBV5-1	TRBJ2-7	NA	TRBD1	CASSLAQGAYEQYF	TGCGCCAGCAGCTTGGCACAGGGGGCGTACGAGCAGTACTTC
TRBV11-2	TRBJ2-1	NA	NA	CASSIYNEQFF	TGTGCCAGCAGCATATACAATGAGCAGTTCTTC
TRBV6-6	TRBJ1-3	NA	TRBD1	CASRQGAPGNTIYF	TGTGCCAGCAGGCAGGGGGCGCCAGGAAACACCATATATTTT
TRBV7-9	TRBJ1-1	NA	NA	CAFRRVALSEAFF	TGTGCTTTTAGACGGGTTGCTTTATCTGAAGCTTTCTTT
TRBV29-1	TRBJ1-4	NA	TRBD1	CSVLTGDEKLFF	TGCAGCGTACTTACAGGGGATGAAAAACTGTTTTTT
TRBV19	TRBJ1-5	once	NA	CASSIRAPRGNQPQHF	TGTGCCAGTAGTATAAGAGCCCCCAGGGGCAATCAGCCCCAGCATTTT
TRBV7-3	TRBJ1-1	NA	NA	CASSQMRFSEAFF	TGTGCCAGCAGCCAAATGCGGTTTTCTGAAGCTTTCTTT
TRBV5-1	TRBJ1-1	few	TRBD1	CASSFGTGRTEAFF	TGCGCCAGCAGCTTCGGGACAGGTCGCACTGAAGCTTTCTTT
TRBV11-2	TRBJ1-3	NA	TRBD1	CASGQGSASGDTIYF	TGTGCCAGCGGACAGGGGAGCGCCTCTGGAGACACCATATATTTT
TRBV28	TRBJ1-2	NA	TRBD1	CASTAGGNYGYTF	TGTGCCAGCACAGCAGGGGGAAACTATGGCTACACCTTC
TRBV5-5	TRBJ1-2	NA	TRBD1	CASSSQGVDGYTF	TGTGCCAGCAGCTCACAGGGGGTAGATGGCTACACCTTC
TRBV9	TRBJ1-6	NA	NA	CASSVVAINSPLHF	TGTGCCAGCAGCGTAGTGGCCATAAATTCACCCCTCCACTTT
TRBV4-2	TRBJ1-2	NA	TRBD1	CASSATGGYGYTF	TGTGCCAGCAGCGCCACAGGGGGCTATGGCTACACCTTC
TRBV4-2	TRBJ2-1	NA	NA	CASSQVGLAINEQFF	TGTGCCAGCAGCCAAGTAGGCCTAGCGATCAATGAGCAGTTCTTC
TRBV7-6	TRBJ1-1	NA	NA	CASSLVQGLDTEAFF	TGTGCCAGCAGCTTAGTGCAGGGGCTGGACACTGAAGCTTTCTTT
TRBV18	TRBJ1-1	NA	NA	CASSLSASTEAFF	TGTGCCAGCTCACTAAGCGCGAGCACTGAAGCTTTCTTT
TRBV7-3	TRBJ1-1	NA	NA	CASSLPPGGEAFF	TGTGCCAGCAGCTTACCCCCGGGAGGAGAAGCTTTCTTT
TRBV28	TRBJ1-1	NA	NA	CASSQGSEAFF	TGTGCCAGCAGCCAGGGGTCTGAAGCTTTCTTT
TRBV28	TRBJ1-1	NA	NA	CASSLVALNTEAFF	TGTGCCAGCAGTTTAGTAGCCTTGAACACTGAAGCTTTCTTT
TRBV5-6	TRBJ1-1	NA	NA	CASSLGPIQGEAFF	TGTGCCAGCAGCTTGGGCCCGATACAGGGTGAAGCTTTCTTT
TRBV7-3	TRBJ2-3	NA	TRBD2	CASSPGTSRGDTQYF	TGTGCCAGCAGCCCGGGGACTAGCCGGGGAGATACGCAGTATTTT
TRBV9	TRBJ2-1	NA	TRBD1	CASSVSGTAYNEQFF	TGTGCCAGCAGCGTCAGTGGGACAGCCTACAATGAGCAGTTCTTC
TRBV11-2	TRBJ2-3	NA	TRBD1	CASSSWDSRTDTQYF	TGTGCCAGCAGCTCCTGGGACAGCCGCACAGATACGCAGTATTTT
TRBV15	TRBJ2-5	NA	TRBD1	CATSTDRGQETQYF	TGTGCCACCAGCACAGACAGGGGGCAAGAGACCCAGTACTTC
TRBV10-3	TRBJ2-2	NA	NA	CAISEGGSVTGELFF	TGTGCCATCAGTGAGGGGGGGTCCGTCACCGGGGAGCTGTTTTTT
TRBV10-3	TRBJ2-2	NA	NA	CAGGRDTGELFF	TGTGCCGGGGGCAGGGACACCGGGGAGCTGTTTTTT